This TCR beta chain appears in the sequencing data of a study of molecular identifiers for immune sequencing clone quantification. This clonotype has just a few counts. The antigen is not known. Libraries of bulk TCR were made by previously described methods (with listed TCR primers). Using its own MiXCR run on the PCR reads, TCRdb lists one record per CDR3 protein. The profile covers approximately 500,000 distinct CDR3 sequences, with about 21% appearing a single time and around 0.86% taken by the ten largest. Points from the study as a whole: Single-cell amounts of spiked Jurkat TCR RNA were reportedly detectable among approximately 1 million naive cells. Sizes of highly expanded clones could be underestimated through identical TCRs sharing a barcode.

Naive CD8 T cell sorting was performed on the CD8+CD4-CCR7+CD45RA+ phenotype. This sequence originates from a human donor in good health. Some libraries in this study had Jurkat cell RNA spiked in. The sample was naive CD8+ T cells from blood, with Jurkat cell RNA spiked in. Indicated subset: FACS-sorted CD8+CD4-CCR7+CD45RA+ naive T cells.

CDR3 coding DNA: TGTGCCATCAGTGAGTCGGGCACTACTTACTCTGGAAACACCATATATTTT. It translates to CAISESGTTYSGNTIYF. The rearrangement uses TRBV10-3 and TRBJ1-3; no clear D gene. The CDR3 consists of 17 residues. The ends were cut back, 0 bases at V and 0 bases at J, with 12 bases in the middle. Germline V gene sequence: CDR1 ENHRY, CDR2 SYGVKD.